This entry features one T cell receptor (beta chain) sequence. Its antigen is undetermined. Purities in excess of 95% were seen in all sorted populations. V lost 6 bases, J lost 3 bases, and 13 bases lay in between. Germline V gives CDR1 SGHRS, CDR2 YFSETQ. This CDR3 region has 14 residues. The data were taken from a study of beta chain features in type 1 diabetes. On the study more broadly: Patients and healthy donors were similar in age, gender and cell yields.

Study-level results: A pattern of fewer insertions and more deletions at VDJ junctions was seen in type 1 diabetes patients. Across all four CD4+ subsets, people with type 1 diabetes showed modestly shorter TCRB CDR3s.

The sequenced template was cDNA made from the entire isolated RNA. Naive, central memory and regulatory T cell samples averaged roughly 3.4 million immunoSEQ reads each. The table came from immunoSEQ multiplex PCR; TCRdb's copy has only in-frame clones and leaves some out. The sample lists roughly 700,000 clones; roughly 13% were seen once. The clonotype comes from a man younger than 35 with type 1 diabetes. Material: naive CD4+ T cells from blood. This chain connects TRBV5-1 to TRBJ2-1; possible D gene TRBD1, 6 bases. The chain's CDR3 is CASMREQGYNEQFF. CDR3 DNA sequence: TGCGCCAGCATGAGAGAACAGGGCTACAATGAGCAGTTCTTC.